This T cell receptor beta chain was recovered during a study of Ad26.COV2.S vaccination and SARS-CoV-2 variants. Treatment noted: around 19 received Ad26.COV2.S at low or high dose, single or two shots; 5 received placebo; per-sample allocation not given. Specimens were obtained on day 63 following the first vaccine or placebo injection. What was given as vaccine was an Ad26 vector encoding Wuhan-strain SARS-CoV-2 spike. Some clones are missing from TCRdb's copy, which holds only in-frame ones; the method was immunoSEQ multiplex PCR. In the table there are under 550,000 clones, 80% to 95% of which are singletons. Unmatched junction bases numbered 7, after V lost 0 bases and J lost 7 bases. CDR1 is SGDLS, CDR2 YYNGEE, per germline. The CDR3 runs to 16 residues.

The chain combines TRBV9 with TRBJ2-3, with 11 bases matching TRBD2. The sample here was peripheral blood, taken in a trial of Ad26.COV2.S vaccine versus placebo. The source is a person aged 18-65 years who received the Ad26.COV2.S COVID-19 vaccine or a placebo. CDR3 DNA: TGTGCCAGCAGCGTAGGACTAGCGGGAACCCTTAATACGCAGTATTTT. This gives the protein CASSVGLAGTLNTQYF.